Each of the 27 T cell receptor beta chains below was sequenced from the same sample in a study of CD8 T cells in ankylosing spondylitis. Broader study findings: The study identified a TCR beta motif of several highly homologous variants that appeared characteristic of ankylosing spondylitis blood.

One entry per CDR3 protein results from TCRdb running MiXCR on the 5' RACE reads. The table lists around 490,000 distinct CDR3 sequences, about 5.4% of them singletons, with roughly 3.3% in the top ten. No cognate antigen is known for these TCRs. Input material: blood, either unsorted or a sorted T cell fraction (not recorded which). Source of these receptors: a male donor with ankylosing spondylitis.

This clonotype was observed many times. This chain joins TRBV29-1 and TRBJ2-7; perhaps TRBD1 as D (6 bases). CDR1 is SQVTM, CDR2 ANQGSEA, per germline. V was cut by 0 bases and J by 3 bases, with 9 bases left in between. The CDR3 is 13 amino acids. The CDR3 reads CSVEDTGIYEQYF. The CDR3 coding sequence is TGCAGCGTTGAAGATACAGGGATCTACGAGCAGTACTTC.

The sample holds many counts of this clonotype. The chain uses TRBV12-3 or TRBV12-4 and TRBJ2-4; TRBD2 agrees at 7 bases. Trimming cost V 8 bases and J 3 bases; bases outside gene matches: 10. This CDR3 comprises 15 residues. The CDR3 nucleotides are TGTGCCAGCCTGGGAGGGTACCCCGGCAAAAACATTCAGTACTTC. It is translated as CASLGGYPGKNIQYF.

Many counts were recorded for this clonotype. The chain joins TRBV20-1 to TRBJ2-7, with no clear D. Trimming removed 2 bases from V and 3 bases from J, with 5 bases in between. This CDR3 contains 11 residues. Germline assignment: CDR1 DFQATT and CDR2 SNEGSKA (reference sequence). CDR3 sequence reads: CSARFSYEQYF. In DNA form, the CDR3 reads TGCAGTGCTAGATTCAGCTACGAGCAGTACTTC.

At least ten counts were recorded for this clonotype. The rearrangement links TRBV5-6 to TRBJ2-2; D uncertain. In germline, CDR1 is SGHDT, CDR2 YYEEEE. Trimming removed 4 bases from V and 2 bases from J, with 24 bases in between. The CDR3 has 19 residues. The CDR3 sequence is CASSPAPGSYLLNTGELFF. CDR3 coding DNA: TGTGCCAGCAGCCCTGCACCGGGCAGCTACCTTTTAAACACCGGGGAGCTGTTTTTT.

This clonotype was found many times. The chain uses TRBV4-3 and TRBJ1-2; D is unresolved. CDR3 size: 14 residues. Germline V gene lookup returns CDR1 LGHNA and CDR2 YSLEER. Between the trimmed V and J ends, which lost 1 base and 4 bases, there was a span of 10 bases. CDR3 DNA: TGCGCCAGCAGCCAAGTGGACGGTGTCTATGGCTACACCTTC. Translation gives CASSQVDGVYGYTF.

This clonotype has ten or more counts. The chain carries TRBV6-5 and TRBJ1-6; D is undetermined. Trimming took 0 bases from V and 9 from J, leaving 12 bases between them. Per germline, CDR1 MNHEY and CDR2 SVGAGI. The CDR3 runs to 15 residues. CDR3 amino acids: CASSYSPGFSSPLHF. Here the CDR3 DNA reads TGTGCCAGCAGTTACTCCCCGGGTTTTAGTTCACCCCTCCACTTT.

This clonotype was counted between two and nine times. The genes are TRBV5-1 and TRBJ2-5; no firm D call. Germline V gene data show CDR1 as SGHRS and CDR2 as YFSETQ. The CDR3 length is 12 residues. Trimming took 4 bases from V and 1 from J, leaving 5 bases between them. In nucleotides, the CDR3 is TGCGCCAGCAGCGAGGTCCAAGAGACCCAGTACTTC. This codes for CASSEVQETQYF.

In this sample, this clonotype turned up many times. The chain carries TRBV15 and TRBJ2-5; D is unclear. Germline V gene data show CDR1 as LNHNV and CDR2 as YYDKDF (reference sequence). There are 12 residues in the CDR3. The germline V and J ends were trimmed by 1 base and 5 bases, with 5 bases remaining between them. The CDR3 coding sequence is TGTGCCACCAGCAGAGCAACGGAGACCCAGTACTTC. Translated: CATSRATETQYF.

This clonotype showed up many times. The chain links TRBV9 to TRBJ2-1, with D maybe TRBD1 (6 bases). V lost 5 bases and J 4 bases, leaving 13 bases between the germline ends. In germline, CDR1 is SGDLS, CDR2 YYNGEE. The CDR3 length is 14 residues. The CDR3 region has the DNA TGTGCCAGCAGGGAAGGACAGAATTACAATGAGCAGTTCTTC. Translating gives CASREGQNYNEQFF.

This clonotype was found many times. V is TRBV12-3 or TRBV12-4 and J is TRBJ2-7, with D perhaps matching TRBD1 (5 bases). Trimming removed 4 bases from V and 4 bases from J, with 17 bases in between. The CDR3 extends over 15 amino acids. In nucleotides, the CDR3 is TGTGCCAGCAGTTACAACCAGGGTCCGTATTACGAGCAGTACTTC. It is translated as CASSYNQGPYYEQYF.

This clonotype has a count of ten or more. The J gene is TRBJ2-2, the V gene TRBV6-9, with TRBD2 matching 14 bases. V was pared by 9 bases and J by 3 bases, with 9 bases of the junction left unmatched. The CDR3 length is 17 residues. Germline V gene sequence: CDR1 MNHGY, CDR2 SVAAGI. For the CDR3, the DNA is TGTGCCAGGTGGGGACTAGCGGGAGTTCGAGACACCGGGGAGCTGTTTTTT. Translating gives CARWGLAGVRDTGELFF.

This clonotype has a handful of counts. The CDR3 region is CASRAVGGNEQYF. CDR3 sequence (DNA): TGTGCCAGCAGGGCTGTGGGGGGAAACGAGCAGTACTTC. This chain links TRBV4-2 with TRBJ2-7, with D perhaps TRBD2 (6 bases). This CDR3 comprises 13 residues. Looked up from germline, CDR1 is LGHNA and CDR2 is YNFKEQ. V lost 6 bases to trimming and J lost 5 bases, with 14 bases between them.

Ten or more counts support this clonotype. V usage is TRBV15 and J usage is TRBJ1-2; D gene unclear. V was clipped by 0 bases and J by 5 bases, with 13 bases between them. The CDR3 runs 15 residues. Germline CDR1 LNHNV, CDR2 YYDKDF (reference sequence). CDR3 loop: CATSRDPNPGYGYTF. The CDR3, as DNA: TGTGCCACCAGCAGAGACCCTAACCCAGGATATGGCTACACCTTC.

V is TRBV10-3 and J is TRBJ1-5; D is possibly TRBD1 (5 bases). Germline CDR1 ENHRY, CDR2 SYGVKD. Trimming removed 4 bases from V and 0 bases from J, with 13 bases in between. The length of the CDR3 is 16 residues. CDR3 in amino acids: CAISGGAPTSNQPQHF. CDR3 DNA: TGTGCCATCAGTGGCGGGGCACCGACTAGCAATCAGCCCCAGCATTTT.

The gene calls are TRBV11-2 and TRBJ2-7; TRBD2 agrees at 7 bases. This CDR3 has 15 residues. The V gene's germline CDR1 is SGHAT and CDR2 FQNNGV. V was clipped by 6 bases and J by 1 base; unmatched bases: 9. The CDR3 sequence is CASRPSGVLSYEQYF. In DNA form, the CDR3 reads TGTGCCAGCAGACCCAGCGGGGTTCTTTCCTACGAGCAGTACTTC.

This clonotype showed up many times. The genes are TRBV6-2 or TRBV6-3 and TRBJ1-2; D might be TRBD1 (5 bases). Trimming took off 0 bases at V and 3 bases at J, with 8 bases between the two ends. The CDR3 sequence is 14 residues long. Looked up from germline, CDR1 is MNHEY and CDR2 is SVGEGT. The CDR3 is CASSYSRGDYGYTF. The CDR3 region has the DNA TGTGCCAGCAGTTACTCGAGGGGAGACTATGGCTACACCTTC.

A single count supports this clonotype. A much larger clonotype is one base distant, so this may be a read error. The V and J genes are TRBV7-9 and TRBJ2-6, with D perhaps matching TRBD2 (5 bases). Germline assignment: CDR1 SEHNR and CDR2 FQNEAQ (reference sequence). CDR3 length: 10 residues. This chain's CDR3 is CASSPRVLIF. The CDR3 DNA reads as TGTGCCAGCAGCCCGAGGGTCCTGATTTTC.

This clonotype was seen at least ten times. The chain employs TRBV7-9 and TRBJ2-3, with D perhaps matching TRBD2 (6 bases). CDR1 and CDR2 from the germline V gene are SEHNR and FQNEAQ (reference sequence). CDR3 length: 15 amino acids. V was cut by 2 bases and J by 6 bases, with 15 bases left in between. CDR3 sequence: CASSLRRERGDTQYF. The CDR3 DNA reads TGTGCCAGCAGCTTACGTCGGGAGCGAGGGGATACGCAGTATTTT.

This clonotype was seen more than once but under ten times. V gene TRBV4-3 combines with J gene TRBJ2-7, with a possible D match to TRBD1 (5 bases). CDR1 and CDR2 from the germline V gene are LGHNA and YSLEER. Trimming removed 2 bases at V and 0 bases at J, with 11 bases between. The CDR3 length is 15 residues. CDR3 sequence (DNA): TGCGCCAGCAGCCAAATATCAGGGAACTCCTACGAGCAGTACTTC. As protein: CASSQISGNSYEQYF.

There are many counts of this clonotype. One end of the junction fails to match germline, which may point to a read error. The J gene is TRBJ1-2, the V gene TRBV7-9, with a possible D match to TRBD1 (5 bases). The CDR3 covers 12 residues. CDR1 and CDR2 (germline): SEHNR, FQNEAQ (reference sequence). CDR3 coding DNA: TGTGCCAGCGGAACGGGACGGCCGGTGAACCCCTTC. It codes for CASGTGRPVNPF. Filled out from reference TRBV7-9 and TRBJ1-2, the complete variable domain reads DTGVSQNPRHKITKRGQNVTFRCDPISEHNRLYWYRQTLGQGPEFLTYFQNEAQLEKSRLLSDRFSAERPKGSFSTLEIQRTEQGDSAMYLCASGTGRPVNPFGSGTRLTVV.

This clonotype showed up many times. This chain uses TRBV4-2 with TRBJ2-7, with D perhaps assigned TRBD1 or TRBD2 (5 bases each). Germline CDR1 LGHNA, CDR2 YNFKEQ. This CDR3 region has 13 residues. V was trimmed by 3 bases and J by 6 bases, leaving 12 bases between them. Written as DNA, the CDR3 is TGTGCCAGCAGCCAGTTGGGGGTCCGCGAGCAGTACTTC. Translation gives CASSQLGVREQYF.

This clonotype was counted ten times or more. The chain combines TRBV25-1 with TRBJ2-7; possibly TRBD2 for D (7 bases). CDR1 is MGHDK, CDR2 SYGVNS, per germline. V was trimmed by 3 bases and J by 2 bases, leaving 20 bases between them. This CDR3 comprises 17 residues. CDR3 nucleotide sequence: TGTGCCAGCAGTGACCTTAGGGGGGGGACGTCTACCTACGAGCAGTACTTC. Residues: CASSDLRGGTSTYEQYF.

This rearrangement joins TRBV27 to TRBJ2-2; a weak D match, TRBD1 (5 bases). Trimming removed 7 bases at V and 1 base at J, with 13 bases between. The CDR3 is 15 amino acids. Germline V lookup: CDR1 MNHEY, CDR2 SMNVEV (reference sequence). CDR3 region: CASTTPGKNTGELFF. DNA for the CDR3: TGTGCCAGCACCACCCCAGGGAAGAACACCGGGGAGCTGTTTTTT.

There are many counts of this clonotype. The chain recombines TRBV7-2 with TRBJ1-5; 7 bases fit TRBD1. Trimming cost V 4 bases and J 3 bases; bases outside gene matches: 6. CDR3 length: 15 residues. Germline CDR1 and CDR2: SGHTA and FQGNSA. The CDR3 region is CASSWRTGLNQPQHF. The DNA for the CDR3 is TGTGCCAGCAGCTGGCGGACAGGCCTCAATCAGCCCCAGCATTTT.

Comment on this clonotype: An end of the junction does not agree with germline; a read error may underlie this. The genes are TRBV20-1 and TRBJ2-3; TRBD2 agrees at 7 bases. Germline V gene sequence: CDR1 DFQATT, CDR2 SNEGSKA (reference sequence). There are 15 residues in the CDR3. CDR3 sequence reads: CCARKLALGTDTQYF. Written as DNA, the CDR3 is TGCTGTGCTAGAAAACTAGCGCTAGGCACAGATACGCAGTATTTT.

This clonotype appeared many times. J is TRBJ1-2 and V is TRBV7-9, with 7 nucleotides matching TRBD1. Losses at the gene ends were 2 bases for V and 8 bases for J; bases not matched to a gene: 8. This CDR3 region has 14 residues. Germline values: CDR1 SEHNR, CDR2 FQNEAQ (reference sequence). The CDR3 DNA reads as TGTGCCAGCAGCTTACCGTCAGGGGGACGCGGCTACACCTTC. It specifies CASSLPSGGRGYTF.

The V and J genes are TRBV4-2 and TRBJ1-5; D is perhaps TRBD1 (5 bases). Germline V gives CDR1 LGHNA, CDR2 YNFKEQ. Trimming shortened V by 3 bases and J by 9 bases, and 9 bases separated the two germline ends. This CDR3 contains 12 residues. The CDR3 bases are TGTGCCAGCAGCCAGGGGGATGGGCCCCAGCATTTT. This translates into CASSQGDGPQHF.